This T cell receptor (beta chain) was documented in a study of blood T cell repertoires in COVID-19. This clone appeared a single time. This CDR3 has 15 residues. V was pared by 8 bases and J by 0 bases, with 6 bases of the junction left unmatched. The germline gives CDR1 MNHNY, CDR2 SVGAGI (reference sequence). Authors' processing steps: Using reference gene primer amplification, nucleated cell counts were estimated. Sequencing was performed with immunoSEQ multiplex PCR; in TCRdb, only in-frame clones are kept and a portion is missing. V and J calls and clone size follow that table, whereas D and trimming were derived from the DNA. The sample lists about 70,000 clones; roughly 80% were seen once.

V gene TRBV6-6 combines with J gene TRBJ1-5, with TRBD1 matching over 8 bases. The material sequenced was peripheral blood. The source of this sequence is an elderly woman with active or convalescent COVID-19. This CDR3 reads CASGMTGVSNQPQHF. DNA for the CDR3: TGTGCCAGCGGGATGACAGGGGTTAGCAATCAGCCCCAGCATTTT.